This T cell receptor beta chain is from a study of shared clonotypes between healthy human individuals. The study's findings and limits: Represented diversity, genetic and exposure-history alike, was limited by few donors. Rarefaction exposed incomplete sorted-subset sequencing despite large depth.

Notes on this clone: Its specificity is not known.

The protocol was immunoSEQ multiplex PCR, while the TCRdb copy is restricted to in-frame clones and leaves out a portion. The table includes fewer than 2.5 million clones, approximately 94% detected once. Sample: naive CD4+ T cells from PBMCs. Subset given: CD45RA+ positively selected. This TCR was recovered from a man younger than 30 in good health. Some clones in this sample may be carry-over from other donors' samples.

CDR3: CASSPPSNNNEQFF. The CDR3 region has the DNA TGTGCCAGCTCACCACCCTCGAACAACAATGAGCAGTTCTTC. This sequence joins TRBV18 and TRBJ2-1; no reliable D call. This CDR3 contains 14 residues. The V end lost 0 bases, the J end lost 5 bases, and 8 bases lay between the germline ends. CDR1 and CDR2 (germline): KGHSH, LQKENI.